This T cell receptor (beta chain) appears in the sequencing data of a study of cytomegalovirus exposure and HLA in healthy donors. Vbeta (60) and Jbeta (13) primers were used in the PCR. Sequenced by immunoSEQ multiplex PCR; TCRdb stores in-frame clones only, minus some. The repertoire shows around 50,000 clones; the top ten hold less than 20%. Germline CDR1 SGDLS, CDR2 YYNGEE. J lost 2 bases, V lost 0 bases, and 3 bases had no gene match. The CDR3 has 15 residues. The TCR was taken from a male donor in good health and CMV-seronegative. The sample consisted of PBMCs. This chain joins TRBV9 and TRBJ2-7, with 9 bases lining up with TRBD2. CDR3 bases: TGTGCCAGCAGCGTAGGGGCGGGGGGGGCCTACGAGCAGTACTTC. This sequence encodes CASSVGAGGAYEQYF.